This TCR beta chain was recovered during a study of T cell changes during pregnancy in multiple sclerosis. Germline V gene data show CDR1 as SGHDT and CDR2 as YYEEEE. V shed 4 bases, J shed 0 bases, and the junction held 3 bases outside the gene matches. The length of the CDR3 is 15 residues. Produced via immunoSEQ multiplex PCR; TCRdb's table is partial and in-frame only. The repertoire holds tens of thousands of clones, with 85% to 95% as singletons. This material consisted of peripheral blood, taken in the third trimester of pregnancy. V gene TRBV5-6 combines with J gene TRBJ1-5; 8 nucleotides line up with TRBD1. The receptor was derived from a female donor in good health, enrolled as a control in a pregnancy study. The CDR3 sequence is CASSHRGDSNQPQHF. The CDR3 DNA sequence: TGTGCCAGCAGCCACAGGGGGGATAGCAATCAGCCCCAGCATTTT. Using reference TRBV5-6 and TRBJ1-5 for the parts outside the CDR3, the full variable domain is DAGVTQSPTHLIKTRGQQVTLRCSPKSGHDTVSWYQQALGQGPQFIFQYYEEEERQRGNFPDRFSGHQFPNYSSELNVNALLLGDSALYLCASSHRGDSNQPQHFGDGTRLSIL.